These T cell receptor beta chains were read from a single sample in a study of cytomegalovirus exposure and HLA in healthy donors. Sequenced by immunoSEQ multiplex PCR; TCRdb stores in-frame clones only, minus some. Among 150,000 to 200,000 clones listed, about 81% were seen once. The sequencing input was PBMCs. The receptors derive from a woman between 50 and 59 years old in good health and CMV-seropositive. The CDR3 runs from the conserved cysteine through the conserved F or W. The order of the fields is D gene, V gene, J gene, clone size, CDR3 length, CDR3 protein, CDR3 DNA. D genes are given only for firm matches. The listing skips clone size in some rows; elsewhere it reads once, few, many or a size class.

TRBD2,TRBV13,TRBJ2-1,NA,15,CASSLELAGVDEQFF,TGTGCCAGCAGCTTAGAACTAGCGGGGGTCGATGAGCAGTTCTTC
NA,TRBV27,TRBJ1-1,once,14,CASSLVQGGTEAFF,TGTGCCAGCAGTTTGGTTCAGGGTGGAACTGAAGCTTTCTTT
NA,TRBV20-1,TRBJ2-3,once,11,CSARYADTQYF,TGCAGTGCTAGGTATGCAGATACGCAGTATTTT
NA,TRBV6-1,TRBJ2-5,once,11,CASSAKETQYF,TGTGCCAGCAGTGCAAAAGAGACCCAGTACTTC
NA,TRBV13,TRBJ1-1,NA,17,CASSARRTGRGKTEAFF,TGTGCCAGCAGCGCAAGGCGGACGGGGAGGGGTAAGACTGAAGCTTTCTTT
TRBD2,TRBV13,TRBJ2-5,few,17,CASSPGLAGGVQETQYF,TGTGCCAGCAGTCCGGGACTAGCGGGGGGCGTCCAAGAGACCCAGTACTTC
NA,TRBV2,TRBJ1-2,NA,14,CATSRGPANYGYTF,TGTGCCACCTCCCGGGGTCCAGCTAACTATGGCTACACCTTC
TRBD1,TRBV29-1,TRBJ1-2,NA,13,CSVEWGQNYGYTF,TGCAGCGTTGAATGGGGACAGAACTATGGCTACACCTTC
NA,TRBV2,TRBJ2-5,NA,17,CASSEFRGGGVGETQYF,TGTGCCAGCAGTGAATTTAGAGGGGGGGGAGTCGGAGAGACCCAGTACTTC
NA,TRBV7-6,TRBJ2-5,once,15,CASSSQGGGQETQYF,TGTGCCAGCAGCTCGCAGGGAGGGGGGCAAGAGACCCAGTACTTC
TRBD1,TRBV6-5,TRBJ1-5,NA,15,CASSGQGLSNQPQHF,TGTGCCAGCAGTGGACAGGGCCTCAGCAATCAGCCCCAGCATTTT
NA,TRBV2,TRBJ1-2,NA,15,CASSRSGTNNYGYTF,TGTGCCAGCAGTCGCTCCGGGACAAACAACTATGGCTACACCTTC
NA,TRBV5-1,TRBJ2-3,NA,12,CASSVITDTQYF,TGCGCCAGCAGCGTTATCACAGATACGCAGTATTTT
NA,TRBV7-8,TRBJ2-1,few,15,CASSFRESRYNEQFF,TGTGCCAGCAGCTTCCGGGAATCTCGGTACAATGAGCAGTTCTTC
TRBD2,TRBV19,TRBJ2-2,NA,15,CASSPSGGVTGELFF,TGTGCCAGTAGTCCTAGCGGGGGGGTCACCGGGGAGCTGTTTTTT
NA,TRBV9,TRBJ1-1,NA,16,CASSVGDGGLGTEAFF,TGTGCCAGCAGCGTAGGGGACGGGGGACTAGGCACTGAAGCTTTCTTT
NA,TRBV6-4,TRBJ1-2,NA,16,CASSDSTRVRDYGYTF,TGTGCCAGCAGTGACTCGACGAGGGTAAGGGACTATGGCTACACCTTC
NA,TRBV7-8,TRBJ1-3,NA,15,CASSPLRGSGNTIYF,TGTGCCAGCAGCCCCCTTAGGGGGTCCGGAAACACCATATATTTT
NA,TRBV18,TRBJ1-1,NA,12,CASSQQNTEAFF,TGTGCCAGCTCACAACAGAACACTGAAGCTTTCTTT
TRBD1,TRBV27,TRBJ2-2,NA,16,CASSFRDRVYTGELFF,TGTGCCAGCAGTTTTAGGGACAGGGTTTATACCGGGGAGCTGTTTTTT
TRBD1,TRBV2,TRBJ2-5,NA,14,CASSKQGQQETQYF,TGTGCCAGCAGTAAACAGGGGCAACAAGAGACCCAGTACTTC
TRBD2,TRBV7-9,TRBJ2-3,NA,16,CASSQRGGTSTDTQYF,TGTGCCAGCAGCCAGCGGGGGGGAACTAGCACAGATACGCAGTATTTT
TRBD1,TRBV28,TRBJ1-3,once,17,CASSATGEYYSGNTIYF,TGTGCCAGCAGTGCGACAGGGGAATATTATTCTGGAAACACCATATATTTT
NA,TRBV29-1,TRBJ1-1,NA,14,CSVVEGSGNTEAFF,TGCAGCGTTGTGGAAGGATCAGGGAACACTGAAGCTTTCTTT
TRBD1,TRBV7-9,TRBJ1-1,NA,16,CASSLALGTGDTEAFF,TGTGCCAGCAGCTTAGCCCTTGGGACAGGGGACACTGAAGCTTTCTTT
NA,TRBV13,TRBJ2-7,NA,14,CASSLGPGSYEQYF,TGTGCCAGCAGCTTAGGCCCGGGCTCCTACGAGCAGTACTTC
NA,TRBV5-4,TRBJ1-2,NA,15,CASSPFGGADYGYTF,TGTGCCAGCAGCCCCTTTGGGGGGGCGGACTATGGCTACACCTTC
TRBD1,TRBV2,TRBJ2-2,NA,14,CASRAGTGGGELFF,TGTGCCAGCAGGGCCGGGACAGGTGGGGGGGAGCTGTTTTTT
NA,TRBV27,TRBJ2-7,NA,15,CASSLSDRTFHEQYF,TGTGCCAGCAGTTTATCCGACAGGACTTTTCACGAGCAGTACTTC
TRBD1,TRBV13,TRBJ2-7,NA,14,CASSRDSIAYEQYF,TGTGCCAGCAGCCGGGACAGTATCGCCTACGAGCAGTACTTC
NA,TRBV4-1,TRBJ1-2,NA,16,CASSQQGDRPVDGYTF,TGCGCCAGCAGCCAGCAGGGTGACAGACCCGTCGACGGCTACACCTTC
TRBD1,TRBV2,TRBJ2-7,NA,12,CASRGQSYEQYF,TGTGCCAGCAGGGGACAGAGCTACGAGCAGTACTTC
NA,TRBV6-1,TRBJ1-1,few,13,CASSYSVGSEAFF,TGTGCCAGCAGTTATTCCGTCGGGAGCGAGGCTTTCTTT
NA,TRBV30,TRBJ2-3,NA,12,CAWSSVLPAQYF,TGTGCCTGGAGTTCAGTGTTACCAGCGCAGTATTTT
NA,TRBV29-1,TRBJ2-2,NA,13,CSVTTSNTGELFF,TGCAGCGTGACAACCTCGAACACCGGGGAGCTGTTTTTT
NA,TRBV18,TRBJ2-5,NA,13,CASSPEGWETQYF,TGTGCCAGCTCACCAGAGGGTTGGGAGACCCAGTACTTC
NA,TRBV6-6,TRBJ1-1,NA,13,CASSLGQNTEAFF,TGTGCCAGCAGTCTGGGACAGAACACTGAAGCTTTCTTT
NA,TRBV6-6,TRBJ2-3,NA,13,CASSYRPTYPEYF,TGTGCCAGCAGTTACCGCCCAACCTACCCGGAGTATTTT
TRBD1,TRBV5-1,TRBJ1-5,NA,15,CASSPQGDSNQPQHF,TGCGCCAGCAGCCCACAGGGGGATAGCAATCAGCCCCAGCATTTT
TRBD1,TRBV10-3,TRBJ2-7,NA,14,CAISPGTGDREQYF,TGTGCCATCAGTCCCGGGACAGGGGATCGCGAGCAGTACTTC
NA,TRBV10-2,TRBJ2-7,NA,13,CASSKGNSYEQYF,TGCGCCAGCAGTAAGGGGAACTCCTACGAGCAGTACTTC
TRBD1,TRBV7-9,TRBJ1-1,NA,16,CASSSVRDRGDTEAFF,TGTGCCAGCAGCTCGGTCCGGGACAGGGGAGACACTGAAGCTTTCTTT
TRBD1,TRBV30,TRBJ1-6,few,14,CAWSAEGAHSPLHF,TGTGCCTGGAGCGCCGAGGGGGCGCATTCACCCCTCCACTTT
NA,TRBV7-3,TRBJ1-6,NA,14,CASSFTGQNSPLHF,TGTGCCAGCAGCTTCACAGGACAGAATTCACCCCTCCACTTT
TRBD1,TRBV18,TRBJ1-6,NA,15,CASSPGTADGSPLHF,TGTGCCAGCTCACCGGGGACAGCGGATGGTTCACCCCTCCACTTT
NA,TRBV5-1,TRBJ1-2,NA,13,CASSLSPGGGYTF,TGCGCCAGCAGCTTGTCCCCGGGGGGTGGCTACACCTTC
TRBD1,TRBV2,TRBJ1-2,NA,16,CASSESTPRQGRGYTF,TGTGCCAGCAGTGAATCGACGCCGCGACAGGGCCGCGGCTACACCTTC
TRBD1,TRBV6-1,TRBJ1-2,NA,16,CASSELGTGARYGYPF,TGTGCCAGCAGTGAACTTGGGACAGGGGCTAGATATGGCTACCCCTTC
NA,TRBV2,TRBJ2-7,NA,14,CASSEAPDSHEQYF,TGTGCCAGCAGTGAAGCTCCGGACAGCCACGAGCAGTACTTC
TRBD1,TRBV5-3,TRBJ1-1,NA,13,CARSRFGTDEAFF,TGTGCCAGAAGCCGTTTCGGGACAGATGAAGCTTTCTTT
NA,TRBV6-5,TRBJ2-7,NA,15,CASSYWKDTSYEQYF,TGTGCCAGCAGTTACTGGAAGGACACTTCCTACGAGCAGTACTTC
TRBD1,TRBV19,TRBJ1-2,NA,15,CASSITGQVNYGYTF,TGTGCTAGTAGTATCACGGGACAGGTAAACTATGGCTACACCTTC